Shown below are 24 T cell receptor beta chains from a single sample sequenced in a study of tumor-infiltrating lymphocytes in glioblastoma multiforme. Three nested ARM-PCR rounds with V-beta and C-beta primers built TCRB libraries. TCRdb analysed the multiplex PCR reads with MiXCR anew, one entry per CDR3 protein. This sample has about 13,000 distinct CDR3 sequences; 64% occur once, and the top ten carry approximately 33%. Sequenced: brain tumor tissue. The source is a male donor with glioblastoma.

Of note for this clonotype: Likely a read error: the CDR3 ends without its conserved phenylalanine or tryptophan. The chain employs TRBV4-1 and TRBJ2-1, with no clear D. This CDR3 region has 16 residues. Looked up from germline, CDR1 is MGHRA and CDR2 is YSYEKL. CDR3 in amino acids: CASSQEARLTYSEQFL. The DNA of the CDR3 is TGCGCCAGCAGCCAAGAGGCCCGGTTAACCTACAGTGAGCAGTTCCTC.

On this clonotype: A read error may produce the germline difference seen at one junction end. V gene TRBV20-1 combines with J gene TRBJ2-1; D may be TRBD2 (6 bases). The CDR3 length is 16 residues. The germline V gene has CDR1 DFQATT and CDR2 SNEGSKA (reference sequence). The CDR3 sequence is CSANLPERTTYNEQFF. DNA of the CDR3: TGCAGCGCTAACCTCCCGGAACGGACTACCTACAATGAGCAGTTCTTC.

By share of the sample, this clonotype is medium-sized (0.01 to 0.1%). DNA of the CDR3: TGTGCCAGCAGTTACTCGAGCAACTCCAAAAACATTCAGTACTTC. Residues: CASSYSSNSKNIQYF. V gene TRBV6-6 combines with J gene TRBJ2-4, with D hard to call. V was cut by 0 bases and J by 2 bases, with 8 bases left in between. CDR3 length equals 15 residues. Germline CDR1 is MNHNY and CDR2 is SVGAGI (reference sequence).

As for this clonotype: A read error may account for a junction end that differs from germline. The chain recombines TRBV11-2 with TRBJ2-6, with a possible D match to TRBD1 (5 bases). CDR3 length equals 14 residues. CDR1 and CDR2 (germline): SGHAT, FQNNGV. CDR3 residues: CASSSRAGANVLKF. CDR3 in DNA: TGTGCCAGCAGCTCCAGGGCTGGGGCCAACGTCCTGAAATTC.

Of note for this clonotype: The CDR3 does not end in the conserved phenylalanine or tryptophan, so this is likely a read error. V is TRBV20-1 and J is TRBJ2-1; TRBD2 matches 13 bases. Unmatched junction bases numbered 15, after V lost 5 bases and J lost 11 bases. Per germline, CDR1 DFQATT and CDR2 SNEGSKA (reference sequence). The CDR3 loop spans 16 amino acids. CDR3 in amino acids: CSAGRPGLAGMNKQFL. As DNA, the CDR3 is TGCAGTGCTGGTCGACCGGGACTAGCGGGAATGAATAAGCAGTTCCTC.

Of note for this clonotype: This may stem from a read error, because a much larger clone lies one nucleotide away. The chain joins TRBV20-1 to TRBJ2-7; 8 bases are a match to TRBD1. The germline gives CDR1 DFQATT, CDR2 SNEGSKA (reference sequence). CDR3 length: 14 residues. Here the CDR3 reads CNARVPGQGDEQYF. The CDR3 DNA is TGCAATGCTAGAGTTCCAGGACAGGGAGACGAGCAGTACTTC.

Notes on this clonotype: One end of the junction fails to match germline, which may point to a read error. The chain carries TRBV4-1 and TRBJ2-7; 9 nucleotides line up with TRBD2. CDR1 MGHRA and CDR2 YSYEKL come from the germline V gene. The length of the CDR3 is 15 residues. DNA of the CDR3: TGTGCCAGCAGCACACATAGCGGGAGCTCCTACGAGCAGTACTTC. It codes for CASSTHSGSSYEQYF.

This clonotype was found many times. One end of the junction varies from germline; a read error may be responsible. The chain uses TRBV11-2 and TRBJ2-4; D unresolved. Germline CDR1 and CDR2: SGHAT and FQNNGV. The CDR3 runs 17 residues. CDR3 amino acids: CASSYHPSITEKNIQYF. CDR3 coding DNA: TGTGCAAGCAGCTATCACCCCTCAATTACAGAGAAAAACATTCAGTACTTC.

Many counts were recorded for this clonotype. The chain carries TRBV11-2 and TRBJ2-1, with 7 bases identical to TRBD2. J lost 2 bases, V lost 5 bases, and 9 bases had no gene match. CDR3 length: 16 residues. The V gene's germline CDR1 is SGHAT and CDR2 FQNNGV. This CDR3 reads CASSLLPSGAYNEQFF. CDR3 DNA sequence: TGTGCCAGCAGCCTTCTCCCTAGCGGTGCCTACAATGAGCAGTTCTTC.

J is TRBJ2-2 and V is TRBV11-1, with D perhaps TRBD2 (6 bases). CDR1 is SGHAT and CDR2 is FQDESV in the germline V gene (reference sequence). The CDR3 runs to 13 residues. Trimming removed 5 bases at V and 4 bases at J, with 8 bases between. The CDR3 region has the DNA TGTGCCAGCAGCGGAGGGGTCACCGGGGAGCTGTTTTTT. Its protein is CASSGGVTGELFF.

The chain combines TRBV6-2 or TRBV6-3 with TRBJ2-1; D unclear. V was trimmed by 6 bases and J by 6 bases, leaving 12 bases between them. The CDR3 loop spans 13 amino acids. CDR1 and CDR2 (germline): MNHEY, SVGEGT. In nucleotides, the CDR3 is TGTGCCAGCAGCTCCGCCCTCGCCAATGAGCAGTTCTTC. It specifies CASSSALANEQFF.

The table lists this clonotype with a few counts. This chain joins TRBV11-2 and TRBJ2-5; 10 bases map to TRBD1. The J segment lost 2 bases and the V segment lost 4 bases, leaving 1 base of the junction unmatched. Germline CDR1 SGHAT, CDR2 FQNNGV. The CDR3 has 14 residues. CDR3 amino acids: CASSWDRGQETQYF. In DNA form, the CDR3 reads TGTGCCAGCAGCTGGGACAGGGGACAAGAGACCCAGTACTTC.

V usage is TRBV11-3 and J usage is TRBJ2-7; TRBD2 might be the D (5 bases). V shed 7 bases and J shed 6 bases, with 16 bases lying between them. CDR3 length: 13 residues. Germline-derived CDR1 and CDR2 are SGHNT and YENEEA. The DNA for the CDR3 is TGTGCCAGCACCGAGCGGTCTACCTTCGAGCAGTACTTC. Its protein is CASTERSTFEQYF.

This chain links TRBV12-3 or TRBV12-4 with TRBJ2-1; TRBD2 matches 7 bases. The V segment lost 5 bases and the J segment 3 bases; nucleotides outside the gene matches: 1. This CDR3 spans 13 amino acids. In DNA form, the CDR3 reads TGTGCCAGCAGTCGGGACTACTACAATGAGCAGTTCTTC. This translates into CASSRDYYNEQFF.

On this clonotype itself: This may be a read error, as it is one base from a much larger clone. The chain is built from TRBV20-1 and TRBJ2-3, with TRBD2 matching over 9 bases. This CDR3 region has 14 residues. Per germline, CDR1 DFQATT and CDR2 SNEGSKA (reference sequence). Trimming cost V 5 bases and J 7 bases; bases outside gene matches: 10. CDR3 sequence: CSARPLAGPNTQYF. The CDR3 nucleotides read TGCAGTGCTCGTCCGCTAGCGGGACCAAATACGCAGTATTTT.

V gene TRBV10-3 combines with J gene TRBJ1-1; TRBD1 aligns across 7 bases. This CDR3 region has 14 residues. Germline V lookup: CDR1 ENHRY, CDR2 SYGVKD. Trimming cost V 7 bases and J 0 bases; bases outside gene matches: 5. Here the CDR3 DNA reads TGTGCCATCAACTCAGACAGGGTGAACACTGAAGCTTTCTTT. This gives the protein CAINSDRVNTEAFF.

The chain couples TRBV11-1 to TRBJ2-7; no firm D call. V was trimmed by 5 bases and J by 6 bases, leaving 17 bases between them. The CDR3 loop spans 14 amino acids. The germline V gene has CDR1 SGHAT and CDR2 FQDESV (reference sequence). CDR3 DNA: TGTGCCAGCAGCGTCAGGCCCACTACCTGCGAGCAGTACTTC. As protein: CASSVRPTTCEQYF.

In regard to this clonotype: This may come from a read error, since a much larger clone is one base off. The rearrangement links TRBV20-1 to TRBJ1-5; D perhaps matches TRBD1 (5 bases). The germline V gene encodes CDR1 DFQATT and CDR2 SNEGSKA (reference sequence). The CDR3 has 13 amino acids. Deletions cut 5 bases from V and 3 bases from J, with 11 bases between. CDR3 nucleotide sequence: TGCAGTGCTTTAGGGGACCTCAATCAGCCCCAGCATTTT. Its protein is CSALGDLNQPQHF.

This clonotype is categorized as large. CDR3 DNA sequence: TGTGCCAGCAGGCGGACAGGGGATGACGAGCAGTACTTC. It translates to CASRRTGDDEQYF. The rearrangement uses TRBV11-1 and TRBJ2-7; TRBD1 aligns across 9 bases. The CDR3 sequence is 13 residues long. Trimming cost V 6 bases and J 5 bases; bases outside gene matches: 5. Germline-derived CDR1 and CDR2 are SGHAT and FQDESV (reference sequence).

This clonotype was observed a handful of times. In DNA, the CDR3 is TGTGCCAGCAGTTGGACTAGCGGGAGGGCTAACACAGATACGCAGTATTTT. Its protein is CASSWTSGRANTDTQYF. V and J are TRBV11-2 and TRBJ2-3, with TRBD2 matching 15 bases. CDR1 and CDR2 from the germline V gene are SGHAT and FQNNGV. V gave up 6 bases and J gave up 2 bases; unmatched junction bases: 6. The CDR3 length is 17 residues. Supplemented by reference TRBV11-2 and TRBJ2-3, the full variable domain reads EAGVAQSPRYKIIEKRQSVAFWCNPISGHATLYWYQQILGQGPKLLIQFQNNGVVDDSQLPKDRFSAERLKGVDSTLKIQPAKLEDSAVYLCASSWTSGRANTDTQYFGPGTRLTVL.

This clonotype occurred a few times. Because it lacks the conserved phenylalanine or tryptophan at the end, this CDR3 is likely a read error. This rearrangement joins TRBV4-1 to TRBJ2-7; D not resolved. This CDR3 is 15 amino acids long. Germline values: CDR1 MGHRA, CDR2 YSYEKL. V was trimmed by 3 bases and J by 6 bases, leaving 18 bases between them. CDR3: CASSQDLMGSLEQYL. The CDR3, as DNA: TGCGCCAGCAGCCAGGACCTGATGGGATCCCTCGAGCAGTACTTA.

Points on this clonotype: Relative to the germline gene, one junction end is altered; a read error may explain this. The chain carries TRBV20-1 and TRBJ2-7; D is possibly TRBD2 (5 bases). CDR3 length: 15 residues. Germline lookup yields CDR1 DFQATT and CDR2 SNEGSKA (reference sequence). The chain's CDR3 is CSAREGSSEDYEQYF. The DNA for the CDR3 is TGCAGTGCTAGAGAAGGGTCTTCGGAGGATTACGAGCAGTACTTT.

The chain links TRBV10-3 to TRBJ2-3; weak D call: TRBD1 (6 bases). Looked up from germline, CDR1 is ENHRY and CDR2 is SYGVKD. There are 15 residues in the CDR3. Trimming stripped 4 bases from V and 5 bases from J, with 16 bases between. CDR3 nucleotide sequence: TGTGCCATCAGTGGAGGTCAGACAGGAGGAGATACGCAGTATTTT. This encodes CAISGGQTGGDTQYF.

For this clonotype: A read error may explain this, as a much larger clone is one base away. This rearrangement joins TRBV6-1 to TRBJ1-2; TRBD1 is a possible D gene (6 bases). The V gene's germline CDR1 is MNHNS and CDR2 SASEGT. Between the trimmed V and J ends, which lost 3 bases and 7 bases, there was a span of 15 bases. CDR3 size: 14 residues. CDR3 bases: TGTGCCAGCAGTGACTCGGGGGCTGTACGTGGCTACACCTTC. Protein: CASSDSGAVRGYTF.